These 13 T cell receptor beta chains originate from one sample sequenced in a study of T-cell reconstitution after alpha-beta-depleted transplantation in children. For TCRbeta, the library was prepared with unique molecular identifiers. Via MiXCR, TCRdb re-called the PCR reads, giving one row per CDR3 protein. The repertoire consists of under 450,000 distinct CDR3 sequences, with about an eighth occurring once and the leading ten covering around 4.1%. Here the sequenced sample was PBMCs, taken from the stem cell graft. Receptors were obtained from a human donor who donated a stem cell graft to a child with Fanconi anemia.

The chain carries TRBV11-2 and TRBJ2-1; TRBD2 aligns across 12 bases. CDR3 length equals 15 residues. Germline V lookup: CDR1 SGHAT, CDR2 FQNNGV. The V and J ends lost 4 bases and 7 bases, in that order; junction bases with no gene match: 5. In DNA, the CDR3 is TGTGCCAGCAGCTGGTCTAGCGGGGGGGCGAATGAGCAGTTCTTC. Its translation is CASSWSSGGANEQFF.

This clonotype was seen only a few times. The genes are TRBV7-8 and TRBJ2-2, with 7 positions matching TRBD2. The V and J ends lost 4 bases and 1 base, in that order; junction bases with no gene match: 6. The length of the CDR3 is 16 residues. CDR1 and CDR2 (germline): SGHVS, FQNEAQ. CDR3 DNA: TGTGCCAGCAGCTCACTAGGGACTATGAACACCGGGGAGCTGTTTTTT. It specifies CASSSLGTMNTGELFF.

The chain recombines TRBV6-1 with TRBJ1-1, with 7 bases aligning to TRBD1. CDR1 MNHNS and CDR2 SASEGT come from the germline V gene. The V and J ends lost 11 bases and 4 bases, in that order; junction bases with no gene match: 10. The CDR3 has 13 amino acids. Here the CDR3 reads CAAEQGFGTEAFF. For the CDR3, the DNA is TGTGCCGCGGAACAGGGGTTTGGCACTGAAGCTTTCTTT.

The chain links TRBV7-8 to TRBJ2-7; the D gene is possibly TRBD2 (5 bases). CDR1 and CDR2 from the germline V gene are SGHVS and FQNEAQ. The CDR3 runs to 12 residues. V was shortened by 7 bases and J by 6 bases, with 13 bases between the two germline ends. The CDR3 DNA is TGTGCCAGCAACCGGGATGAAGGCGAGCAGTACTTC. This encodes CASNRDEGEQYF.

Many counts were recorded for this clonotype. This chain links TRBV28 with TRBJ2-4, with D uncertain. CDR3 length: 15 amino acids. Germline lookup yields CDR1 MDHEN and CDR2 SYDVKM. Trimming took 6 bases from V and 9 from J, leaving 21 bases between them. CDR3 loop: CASSEGYLKGAIQYF. The CDR3 DNA follows: TGTGCCAGCAGCGAAGGTTATTTGAAGGGTGCCATTCAGTACTTC.

The CDR3 bases are TGTGCCAGCAGCTTAGCTATTATCGGGGCGGAGACCCAGTACTTC. Its protein product is CASSLAIIGAETQYF. This chain links TRBV7-8 with TRBJ2-5, with D perhaps TRBD1 or TRBD2 (5 bases each). Trimming pared 0 bases from V and 5 bases from J, leaving 13 bases between. The CDR3 covers 15 residues. The V gene's germline CDR1 is SGHVS and CDR2 FQNEAQ.

The chain has TRBV5-1 and TRBJ1-2; D call uncertain. The CDR3 consists of 14 residues. Germline V lookup: CDR1 SGHRS, CDR2 YFSETQ. Trimming left V 3 bases short and J 0 bases short, with 9 bases between. The CDR3 is CASSSPGANYGYTF. The CDR3 DNA is TGCGCCAGCAGCTCTCCGGGAGCTAACTATGGCTACACCTTC.

This clonotype appeared many times. This chain connects TRBV6-1 to TRBJ2-7, with TRBD1 identical over 10 bases. This CDR3 contains 15 residues. Trimming took 5 bases from V and 5 from J; bases not matched to a gene: 9. Germline V CDR1 and CDR2: MNHNS, SASEGT. In DNA form, the CDR3 reads TGTGCCAGCAGTCGGAATCAGGACAGGGGGAACGAGCAGTACTTC. This encodes CASSRNQDRGNEQYF.

This clonotype has a handful of counts. The chain uses TRBV20-1 and TRBJ2-2; no clear D. Germline V gives CDR1 DFQATT, CDR2 SNEGSKA (reference sequence). The CDR3 is 12 residues long. Trimming pared 7 bases from V and 6 bases from J, leaving 12 bases between. CDR3 sequence: CSERGESGELFF. For the CDR3, the DNA is TGCAGTGAAAGAGGAGAATCCGGGGAGCTGTTTTTT.

This clonotype turned up a few times. Germline and junction disagree at one end, which may indicate a read error. The chain recombines TRBV7-7 with TRBJ2-1; a possible D gene is TRBD2 (5 bases). Germline CDR1 reads SSHAT; CDR2 reads FNYEAQ (reference sequence). The CDR3 extends over 13 amino acids. In DNA form, the CDR3 reads TGTGCTAGCAGCTTCGGGGTCTACAATGAGCAGTTCTTC. It is translated as CASSFGVYNEQFF.

This clonotype has just a few counts. J is TRBJ2-1 and V is TRBV25-1; TRBD2 matches 8 bases. V gave up 0 bases and J gave up 6 bases; unmatched junction bases: 7. The CDR3 contains 16 residues. Germline V CDR1 and CDR2: MGHDK, SYGVNS. Here the CDR3 DNA reads TGTGCCAGCAGTGAATACCGGCGGGGGGACCTCAATGAGCAGTTCTTC. Its translation: CASSEYRRGDLNEQFF.

This clonotype showed up many times. The rearrangement joins TRBV29-1 to TRBJ1-1, with D possibly matching TRBD1 (6 bases). Germline values: CDR1 SQVTM, CDR2 ANQGSEA. The ends were cut back, 7 bases at V and 2 bases at J, with 14 bases in the middle. CDR3 length: 13 amino acids. The CDR3: CSAAQGTNTEAFF. DNA of the CDR3: TGCAGCGCTGCACAGGGCACCAACACTGAAGCTTTCTTT.

This clonotype was seen at least ten times. V gene TRBV6-6 combines with J gene TRBJ2-5; D remains unclear. Trimming shortened V by 4 bases and J by 9 bases, and 15 bases separated the two germline ends. This CDR3 is built from 13 residues. Germline CDR1 MNHNY, CDR2 SVGAGI (reference sequence). The CDR3 DNA follows: TGTGCCAGCAGTTTTTACGACGCGGAAGCCCAGTACTTC. It specifies CASSFYDAEAQYF.